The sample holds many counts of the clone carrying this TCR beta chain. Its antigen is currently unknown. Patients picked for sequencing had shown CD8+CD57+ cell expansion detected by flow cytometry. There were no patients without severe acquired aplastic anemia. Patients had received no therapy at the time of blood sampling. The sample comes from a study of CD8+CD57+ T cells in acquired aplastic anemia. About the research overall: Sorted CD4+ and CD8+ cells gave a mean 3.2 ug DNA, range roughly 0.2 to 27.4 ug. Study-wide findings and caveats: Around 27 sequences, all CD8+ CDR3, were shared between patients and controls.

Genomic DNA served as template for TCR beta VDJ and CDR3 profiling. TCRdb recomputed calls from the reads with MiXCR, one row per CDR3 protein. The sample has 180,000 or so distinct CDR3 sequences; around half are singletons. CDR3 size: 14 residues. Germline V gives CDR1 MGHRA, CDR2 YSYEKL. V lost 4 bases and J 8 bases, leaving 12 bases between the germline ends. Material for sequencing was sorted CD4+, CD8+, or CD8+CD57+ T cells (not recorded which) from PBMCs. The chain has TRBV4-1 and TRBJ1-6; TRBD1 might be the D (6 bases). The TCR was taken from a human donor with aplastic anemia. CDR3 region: CASSRGGPDSPLHF. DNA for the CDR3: TGCGCCAGCAGCCGGGGGGGGCCGGATTCACCCCTCCACTTT.